This T cell receptor beta chain was found in a study of identical twins. One entry per CDR3 protein, called by TCRdb with MiXCR from the 5' RACE reads. The sample has roughly 720,000 distinct CDR3 sequences; 15% to 20% are singletons. This clonotype was seen a few times. Its target is unknown. Study-wide results and limits: Within cord blood, abundant beta clonotypes carried fewer insertions, but memory repertoires showed no such trend.

Germline CDR1 and CDR2: SEHNR and FQNEAQ (reference sequence). V was shortened by 1 base and J by 8 bases, with 17 bases between the two germline ends. This CDR3 comprises 15 residues. The same data also contributed to another study, on T cells expressing NK-cell markers. As that study records: Of eight sequenced donors, seven were HCMV-seropositive and one HCMV-seronegative. CD8+ T cells in over five donors included dominant NKG2C+ clonotypes at roughly 1.0-7.0%. HCMV specificity was not established for the expanded NKG2C+ T cell clones.

The V and J genes are TRBV7-9 and TRBJ1-2, with D possibly TRBD1 on 6 matching bases. This receptor was identified in a woman in her late teens or twenties in good health. The sequenced sample was PBMCs. CDR3 in DNA: TGTGCCAGCAGCTTAGACAGTACCGGGACAAGGGGCTACACCTTC. It encodes CASSLDSTGTRGYTF.